Listed here are 30 T cell receptor beta chains from one sample, sequenced in a study of T cells after yellow fever vaccination. MiXCR, run by TCRdb on the 5' RACE reads, gives a single entry per CDR3 protein. There are about 340,000 distinct CDR3 sequences in the sample; 3.5% to 4.5% occur only once, and approximately 24% lies in the top ten. This sample comprised PBMCs, obtained 5 days after the yellow fever booster vaccination. The source is a man younger than 35 who received the YFV17D yellow fever vaccine.

This clonotype was picked up a small number of times. This chain uses TRBV5-1 with TRBJ2-1; the match to TRBD2 covers 10 bases. Per the germline V gene, CDR1 is SGHRS and CDR2 is YFSETQ. The CDR3 runs to 16 residues. Trimming cost V 4 bases and J 5 bases; bases outside gene matches: 9. The CDR3 bases are TGCGCCAGCAGCACGGTAGCGGGGGGCACCAACAATGAGCAGTTCTTC. Translation: CASSTVAGGTNNEQFF.

The chain recombines TRBV14 with TRBJ2-2, with 7 nucleotides matching TRBD1. The CDR3 runs to 16 residues. Germline CDR1 SGHDN, CDR2 FVKESK. Trimming at V came to 4 bases and at J to 0 bases, leaving 5 bases not matched to a gene. In DNA form, the CDR3 reads TGTGCCAGCAGCCGCGCAGGGGGTTCGAACACCGGGGAGCTGTTTTTT. Amino acid sequence: CASSRAGGSNTGELFF.

Concerning this clonotype: Since a much larger clone is just one base distant, this may be a read error. The gene calls are TRBV10-3 and TRBJ2-5, with TRBD1 matching over 11 bases. CDR3 length: 15 residues. Germline-derived CDR1 and CDR2 are ENHRY and SYGVKD. The CDR3 protein is CAFSEGTGGLETQYF. The DNA of the CDR3 is TGTGCCTTCAGTGAGGGGACAGGGGGATTGGAGACCCAGTACTTC.

The chain links TRBV28 to TRBJ2-5, with D possibly TRBD1 on 6 matching bases. This CDR3 contains 14 residues. Between the trimmed V and J ends, which lost 2 bases and 4 bases, there was a span of 11 bases. CDR1 and CDR2 (germline): MDHEN, SYDVKM. CDR3 region: CASSLRAGAETQYF. Written as DNA, the CDR3 is TGTGCCAGCAGTTTAAGGGCAGGGGCAGAGACCCAGTACTTC. The full variable domain, its missing parts supplied by reference TRBV28 and TRBJ2-5, is DVKVTQSSRYLVKRTGEKVFLECVQDMDHENMFWYRQDPGLGLRLIYFSYDVKMKEKGDIPEGYSVSREKKERFSLILESASTNQTSMYLCASSLRAGAETQYFGPGTRLLVL.

This clonotype was picked up many times. The chain combines TRBV4-3 with TRBJ2-3; TRBD2 matches 7 bases. The J segment lost 2 bases and the V segment lost 1 base, leaving 9 bases of the junction unmatched. The CDR3 is made up of 17 amino acids. The germline gives CDR1 LGHNA, CDR2 YSLEER. CDR3 in amino acids: CASSQVRPSGYTDTQYF. As DNA, the CDR3 is TGCGCCAGCAGCCAAGTACGCCCTAGCGGCTACACAGATACGCAGTATTTT.

This rearrangement joins TRBV6-5 to TRBJ2-1; D unclear. Germline CDR1 reads MNHEY; CDR2 reads SVGAGI. The V end lost 6 bases, the J end lost 0 bases, and 12 bases lay between the germline ends. The CDR3 sequence is 15 residues long. This chain's CDR3 is CASSLSGLSYNEQFF. CDR3 nucleotide sequence: TGTGCCAGCAGCCTATCGGGCCTCTCCTACAATGAGCAGTTCTTC.

This clonotype was observed a few times. The V and J genes are TRBV5-1 and TRBJ2-1, with D possibly TRBD1 on 5 matching bases. CDR3 length equals 12 residues. V shed 3 bases and J shed 8 bases, with 9 bases lying between them. Germline V gene lookup returns CDR1 SGHRS and CDR2 YFSETQ. CDR3 loop: CASSSQGHEQFF. CDR3 nucleotides: TGCGCCAGCAGCTCCCAGGGTCATGAGCAGTTCTTC.

The table lists this clonotype with a few counts. This rearrangement joins TRBV20-1 to TRBJ2-5, with D tentatively TRBD1 (6 bases). Trimming pared 5 bases from V and 6 bases from J, leaving 10 bases between. The CDR3 extends over 11 amino acids. Germline V lookup: CDR1 DFQATT, CDR2 SNEGSKA (reference sequence). The CDR3 nucleotides read TGCAGTGCTTCACAGGGAAAGACCCAGTACTTC. This codes for CSASQGKTQYF.

This chain joins TRBV6-5 and TRBJ1-6; D is undetermined. This CDR3 region has 12 residues. Trimming cost V 7 bases and J 4 bases, with 5 bases left between them. Looked up from germline, CDR1 is MNHEY and CDR2 is SVGAGI. CDR3 DNA sequence: TGTGCCAGCAAGAAATATAATTCACCCCTCCACTTT. It encodes CASKKYNSPLHF.

This clonotype was picked up many times. This chain joins TRBV18 and TRBJ1-2; no definite D call. The length of the CDR3 is 13 residues. Germline CDR1 KGHSH, CDR2 LQKENI. The V gene lost 0 bases and the J gene lost 4 bases, with 6 bases spanning the gap. CDR3 nucleotides: TGTGCCAGCTCACCACCAGCGGGCTATGGCTACACCTTC. Protein: CASSPPAGYGYTF.

This clonotype was seen repeatedly, ten times or more. The chain carries TRBV5-1 and TRBJ2-3; 10 nucleotides align to TRBD1. The CDR3 consists of 14 residues. V was pared by 6 bases and J by 6 bases, with 7 bases of the junction left unmatched. The germline V gene has CDR1 SGHRS and CDR2 YFSETQ. The CDR3, as DNA: TGCGCCAGCACCCCGACAGGGGGCGGTGATACGCAGTATTTT. Translated: CASTPTGGGDTQYF.

The rearrangement links TRBV4-3 to TRBJ2-3; D remains unclear. The CDR3 has 15 amino acids. Trimming took off 4 bases at V and 0 bases at J, with 11 bases between the two ends. Germline CDR1 reads LGHNA; CDR2 reads YSLEER. The CDR3 bases are TGCGCCAGCAGCCGTGGGTCCCTGAGCACAGATACGCAGTATTTT. This encodes CASSRGSLSTDTQYF.

This clonotype occurred many times. V and J are TRBV7-9 and TRBJ2-5; weak D call: TRBD2 (5 bases). The CDR3 runs to 16 residues. Trimming shortened V by 0 bases and J by 3 bases, and 14 bases separated the two germline ends. The germline V gene encodes CDR1 SEHNR and CDR2 FQNEAQ (reference sequence). CDR3 bases: TGTGCCAGCAGCTTAGCTTCCGGGAACTTGAAAGAGACCCAGTACTTC. It is translated as CASSLASGNLKETQYF.

The rearrangement links TRBV6-6 to TRBJ1-1, with D unclear. Germline CDR1 reads MNHNY; CDR2 reads SVGAGI (reference sequence). The CDR3 totals 16 residues. Trimming cost V 6 bases and J 0 bases, with 17 bases left between them. CDR3 protein: CASRHRDTYLNTEAFF. CDR3 sequence (DNA): TGTGCCAGCAGACATCGTGACACCTACCTGAACACTGAAGCTTTCTTT.

There are a few counts of this clonotype. J is TRBJ1-1 and V is TRBV30; tentatively, D is TRBD1 (6 bases). Germline V gives CDR1 GTSNPN, CDR2 SVGIG (reference sequence). Trimming removed 4 bases at V and 0 bases at J, with 12 bases between. The CDR3 runs to 14 residues. For the CDR3, the DNA is TGTGCCTGGACCAGGGGAGTAGTGAACACTGAAGCTTTCTTT. Translation: CAWTRGVVNTEAFF. Based on the CDR3 plus reference TRBV30 and TRBJ1-1, the full variable domain is SQTIHQWPATLVQPVGSPLSLECTVEGTSNPNLYWYRQAAGRGLQLLFYSVGIGQISSEVPQNLSASRPQDRQFILSSKKLLLSDSGFYLCAWTRGVVNTEAFFGQGTRLTVV.

The sample holds many counts of this clonotype. This chain uses TRBV4-3 with TRBJ1-6; TRBD1 aligns across 8 bases. Looked up from germline, CDR1 is LGHNA and CDR2 is YSLEER. This CDR3 has 17 residues. The V and J ends lost 0 bases and 7 bases, in that order; junction bases with no gene match: 8. CDR3 region: CASSQEGTGQRNSPLHF. Written as DNA, the CDR3 is TGCGCCAGCAGCCAAGAAGGGACAGGCCAGAGGAATTCACCCCTCCACTTT.

This clonotype was picked up a small number of times. This sequence joins TRBV20-1 and TRBJ2-4; tentatively, D is TRBD2 (5 bases). With 7 bases removed from V and 3 bases from J, the gap between germline ends came to 16 bases. This CDR3 has 14 residues. Looked up from germline, CDR1 is DFQATT and CDR2 is SNEGSKA (reference sequence). This chain's CDR3 is CSVPNNRDKNIQYF. Written as DNA, the CDR3 is TGCAGTGTTCCGAACAACCGGGACAAAAACATTCAGTACTTC.

There are a few counts of this clonotype. This sequence joins TRBV4-2 and TRBJ1-1, with a tentative D call TRBD1 (5 bases). Germline V gene data show CDR1 as LGHNA and CDR2 as YNFKEQ. With 1 base removed from V and 6 bases from J, the gap between germline ends came to 9 bases. This CDR3 is built from 13 residues. The CDR3 is CASSQVGDAEAFF. CDR3 sequence (DNA): TGTGCCAGCAGCCAAGTGGGGGACGCTGAAGCTTTCTTT.

This clonotype occurred a few times. J is TRBJ2-1 and V is TRBV6-2 or TRBV6-3; TRBD2 matches 7 bases. Germline V CDR1 and CDR2: MNHEY, SVGEGT. This CDR3 region has 18 residues. Losses at the gene ends were 3 bases for V and 0 bases for J; bases not matched to a gene: 11. The CDR3 reads CASSYWEGWGNSYNEQFF. The CDR3, as DNA: TGTGCCAGCAGTTATTGGGAGGGGTGGGGGAACTCCTACAATGAGCAGTTCTTC.

This clonotype turned up a few times. The CDR3 protein is CASSVFSGTEAFF. In DNA, the CDR3 is TGTGCCAGCAGCGTCTTTAGTGGCACTGAAGCTTTCTTT. The chain uses TRBV9 and TRBJ1-1, with unresolved D. This CDR3 region has 13 residues. V shed 2 bases and J shed 4 bases, with 9 bases lying between them. Germline CDR1 is SGDLS and CDR2 is YYNGEE.

This clonotype showed up many times. The chain links TRBV2 to TRBJ1-2; no firm D call. Trimming cost V 6 bases and J 8 bases, with 16 bases left between them. Germline CDR1 reads SNHLY; CDR2 reads FYNNEI. The CDR3 loop spans 13 amino acids. CDR3 sequence: CASSESQVAGYTF. The CDR3 coding sequence is TGTGCCAGCAGCGAAAGTCAGGTTGCCGGCTACACCTTC.

This clonotype was seen many times. J is TRBJ1-2 and V is TRBV4-1; no reliable D call. Germline-derived CDR1 and CDR2 are MGHRA and YSYEKL. V lost 0 bases to trimming and J lost 2 bases, with 10 bases between them. This CDR3 comprises 15 residues. The CDR3 is CASSQDGRENYGYTF. The CDR3, as DNA: TGCGCCAGCAGCCAAGATGGCAGAGAGAACTATGGCTACACCTTC.

This clonotype was recorded many times. The chain recombines TRBV28 with TRBJ2-4; 7 bases match TRBD1. The length of the CDR3 is 16 residues. CDR1 is MDHEN and CDR2 is SYDVKM in the germline V gene. V dropped 5 bases and J dropped 0; count of bases not matched to a gene: 7. This CDR3 reads CASSPGTALAKNIQYF. CDR3 coding DNA: TGTGCCAGCAGTCCCGGGACAGCACTAGCCAAAAACATTCAGTACTTC. Complete variable domain (other parts from reference TRBV28 and TRBJ2-4): DVKVTQSSRYLVKRTGEKVFLECVQDMDHENMFWYRQDPGLGLRLIYFSYDVKMKEKGDIPEGYSVSREKKERFSLILESASTNQTSMYLCASSPGTALAKNIQYFGAGTRLSVL.

The J gene is TRBJ1-4, the V gene TRBV20-1, with 7 bases that match TRBD1. The CDR3 sequence is 13 residues long. Per germline, CDR1 DFQATT and CDR2 SNEGSKA (reference sequence). V dropped 6 bases and J dropped 6; count of bases not matched to a gene: 7. In DNA form, the CDR3 reads TGCAGTGCCAGGGGGGGTGCACATGAAAAACTGTTTTTT. Translating gives CSARGGAHEKLFF.

This clonotype was seen repeatedly, ten times or more. The chain employs TRBV6-5 and TRBJ2-3; D not resolved. Trimming took off 0 bases at V and 0 bases at J, with 4 bases between the two ends. Germline V gives CDR1 MNHEY, CDR2 SVGAGI. This CDR3 has 14 residues. In DNA, the CDR3 is TGTGCCAGCAGTTACTCCCGGAGCACAGATACGCAGTATTTT. Translating gives CASSYSRSTDTQYF.

This rearrangement joins TRBV5-6 to TRBJ2-2, with 11 bases fitting TRBD2. The ends lost 3 bases at V and 4 bases at J; junction bases unmatched: 5. The germline V gene encodes CDR1 SGHDT and CDR2 YYEEEE. The CDR3 consists of 16 residues. The CDR3 DNA follows: TGTGCCAGCAGCTCACTAGCGGGGGCGATCACCGGGGAGCTGTTTTTT. As protein: CASSSLAGAITGELFF.

This clonotype was found a few times. The J gene is TRBJ2-3, the V gene TRBV7-3; TRBD2 matches at 7 bases. Germline CDR1 is SGHTA and CDR2 is FQGTGA. V gave up 5 bases and J gave up 4 bases; unmatched junction bases: 3. The CDR3 covers 13 residues. The CDR3 DNA reads TGTGCCAGCAGCGGGGGGGGGTCAGATACGCAGTATTTT. It codes for CASSGGGSDTQYF.

There are many counts of this clonotype. The chain employs TRBV9 and TRBJ2-1; the D gene is possibly TRBD2 (6 bases). V was trimmed by 7 bases and J by 0 bases, leaving 14 bases between them. The CDR3 runs 15 residues. Germline-derived CDR1 and CDR2 are SGDLS and YYNGEE. DNA of the CDR3: TGTGCCAGCTGCCCGGGACTTAGCTCCTACAATGAGCAGTTCTTC. It specifies CASCPGLSSYNEQFF.

This clonotype was recorded a few times. CDR3 region: CASSLWRGSDSPLHF. For the CDR3, the DNA is TGTGCCAGCAGTTTATGGCGGGGGTCAGATTCACCCCTCCACTTT. The chain couples TRBV27 to TRBJ1-6; tentatively, D is TRBD1 (5 bases). Germline assignment: CDR1 MNHEY and CDR2 SMNVEV (reference sequence). V gave up 1 base and J gave up 8 bases, with 12 bases separating them. This CDR3 region has 15 residues.

The rearrangement uses TRBV5-4 and TRBJ1-2; 8 bases line up with TRBD1. The CDR3 has 17 residues. Germline assignment: CDR1 SGHNT and CDR2 YYREEE (reference sequence). With 1 base clipped from V and 1 base from J, the junction kept 9 bases outside the gene matches. The CDR3 reads CASSLSFRDRNNYGYTF. CDR3 sequence (DNA): TGTGCCAGCAGCTTGAGCTTCAGGGACAGGAATAACTATGGCTACACCTTC. The full variable domain, completed using reference TRBV5-4 and TRBJ1-2, is ETGVTQSPTHLIKTRGQQVTLRCSSQSGHNTVSWYQQALGQGPQFIFQYYREEENGRGNFPPRFSGLQFPNYSSELNVNALELDDSALYLCASSLSFRDRNNYGYTFGSGTRLTVV.